These 25 T cell receptor beta chains share one sample of origin, sequenced in a study of STAT3 mutations in large granular lymphocyte leukemia. General study findings and limits: In T-cell large granular lymphocyte leukemia, about half of patients showed multiple immunodominant subclonotypes.

The antigens of these receptors remain unknown. Sequencing used immunoSEQ multiplex PCR; TCRdb keeps in-frame clones, though not all of them. The top ten clones hold 0.35% to 0.5% of a sample with 35,000 to 40,000 clones, more than 70% of them seen once. The sequencing sample was made of PBMCs. These receptors all come from a human donor with T large granular lymphocyte leukemia. Some clones in this sample may be carry-over from other donors' samples.

This clone came up once. The chain couples TRBV5-1 to TRBJ2-7, with a tentative D call TRBD2 (5 bases). CDR3 length equals 14 residues. Germline V gene sequence: CDR1 SGHRS, CDR2 YFSETQ. V dropped 4 bases and J dropped 4 bases, with 15 bases sitting between them. The CDR3 loop reads CASSPGGPVYEQYF. The CDR3 DNA follows: TGCGCCAGCAGCCCCGGCGGGCCGGTGTACGAGCAGTACTTC.

V gene TRBV5-1 combines with J gene TRBJ1-6, with D perhaps matching TRBD1 (5 bases). Trimming pared 4 bases from V and 4 bases from J, leaving 6 bases between. The germline V gene has CDR1 SGHRS and CDR2 YFSETQ. This CDR3 spans 13 amino acids. CDR3 region: CASSGGYNSPLHF. The CDR3 coding sequence is TGCGCCAGCAGCGGGGGGTATAATTCACCCCTCCACTTT.

This clone was counted only a few times. V is TRBV19 and J is TRBJ1-6, with D maybe TRBD1 (5 bases). The V gene's germline CDR1 is LNHDA and CDR2 SQIVND (reference sequence). V was trimmed by 7 bases and J by 5 bases, leaving 12 bases between them. This CDR3 has 14 residues. CDR3 nucleotides: TGTGCCAGTACCCGTGAGGGGAATAATTCACCCCTCCACTTT. This codes for CASTREGNNSPLHF.

This clone was seen just once. The chain combines TRBV27 with TRBJ2-4; no clear D. The CDR3 covers 17 residues. Germline CDR1 and CDR2: MNHEY and SMNVEV (reference sequence). V lost 1 base and J lost 0, with 13 bases in between. CDR3 amino acids: CASSLYPPAEAKNIQYF. DNA for the CDR3: TGTGCCAGCAGTTTATACCCCCCGGCAGAAGCCAAAAACATTCAGTACTTC.

The table lists this clone with a few counts. This chain connects TRBV7-2 to TRBJ2-7, with 9 bases matching TRBD1. CDR1 SGHTA and CDR2 FQGNSA come from the germline V gene. V shed 4 bases and J 3 bases; nucleotides not matched to a gene: 7. The length of the CDR3 is 15 residues. The CDR3 sequence: CASSWTPGQGYEQYF. The CDR3 DNA reads as TGTGCCAGCAGCTGGACACCGGGACAGGGCTACGAGCAGTACTTC.

The chain carries TRBV19 and TRBJ1-4; no reliable D call. CDR3 size: 11 residues. Trimming shortened V by 7 bases and J by 8 bases, and 8 bases separated the two germline ends. CDR1 and CDR2 from the germline V gene are LNHDA and SQIVND (reference sequence). CDR3 sequence reads: CASMEYEKLFF. The CDR3 DNA reads as TGTGCCAGTATGGAATACGAAAAACTGTTTTTT.

The chain uses TRBV10-2 and TRBJ1-2, with D maybe TRBD1 (5 bases). Germline CDR1 WSHSY, CDR2 SAAADI. The V end lost 2 bases, the J end lost 3 bases, and 10 bases lay between the germline ends. The CDR3 consists of 14 residues. The CDR3 sequence is CASSEPQGDYGYTF. CDR3 in DNA: TGCGCCAGCAGTGAGCCCCAGGGCGACTATGGCTACACCTTC.

This chain links TRBV10-3 with TRBJ2-5; tentatively, D is TRBD1 (6 bases). Trimming removed 2 bases at V and 0 bases at J, with 13 bases between. The germline V gene encodes CDR1 ENHRY and CDR2 SYGVKD. The CDR3 loop spans 16 amino acids. CDR3 nucleotides: TGTGCCATCAGTGAGGGGACAACAGCCAACCAAGAGACCCAGTACTTC. Translated: CAISEGTTANQETQYF.

This clone was seen just once. The V gene is TRBV18, the J gene TRBJ2-5; no clear D. The CDR3 has 14 residues. V lost 3 bases and J 1 base, leaving 9 bases between the germline ends. The germline V gene has CDR1 KGHSH and CDR2 LQKENI. DNA of the CDR3: TGTGCCAGCTCACCCCTGCCAGGCCAAGAGACCCAGTACTTC. This codes for CASSPLPGQETQYF.

The J gene is TRBJ2-1, the V gene TRBV29-1; D is possibly TRBD1 (5 bases). Germline assignment: CDR1 SQVTM and CDR2 ANQGSEA. The ends were cut back, 7 bases at V and 0 bases at J, with 16 bases in the middle. The CDR3 spans 15 residues. The CDR3 is CSGQGDVSSYNEQFF. The CDR3 DNA reads TGCAGCGGTCAGGGCGACGTCAGCTCCTACAATGAGCAGTTCTTC.

The rearrangement uses TRBV7-9 and TRBJ1-6; TRBD1 agrees at 7 bases. Per the germline V gene, CDR1 is SEHNR and CDR2 is FQNEAQ (reference sequence). The V gene end was trimmed by 4 bases and the J gene end by 9 bases; junction bases not matched to a gene: 6. The CDR3 spans 14 residues. The chain's CDR3 is CASSSDRAGSPLHF. CDR3 sequence (DNA): TGTGCCAGCAGCTCCGACAGGGCCGGTTCACCCCTCCACTTT.

The V call is TRBV28, the J call TRBJ1-3, with D possibly being TRBD1 (5 bases). Germline values: CDR1 MDHEN, CDR2 SYDVKM. The CDR3 has 14 residues. V was trimmed by 7 bases and J by 2 bases, leaving 12 bases between them. This CDR3 reads CASTRGTPGNTIYF. In nucleotides, the CDR3 is TGTGCCAGCACCCGGGGGACGCCTGGAAACACCATATATTTT.

V usage is TRBV15 and J usage is TRBJ2-7; D is unclear. Trimming shortened V by 0 bases and J by 2 bases, and 11 bases separated the two germline ends. This CDR3 region has 15 residues. Per the germline V gene, CDR1 is LNHNV and CDR2 is YYDKDF (reference sequence). This CDR3 reads CATSRDGPGPYEQYF. The CDR3 DNA sequence: TGTGCCACCAGCAGAGATGGTCCAGGCCCCTACGAGCAGTACTTC.

V usage is TRBV13 and J usage is TRBJ2-2; 7 nucleotides line up with TRBD1. J lost 0 bases, V lost 5 bases, and 12 bases had no gene match. This CDR3 is built from 18 residues. Looked up from germline, CDR1 is PRHDT and CDR2 is FYEKMQ (reference sequence). The DNA of the CDR3 is TGTGCCAGCAGCCCCAGGACAGGTCTGAGTGCGAACACCGGGGAGCTGTTTTTT. Translation: CASSPRTGLSANTGELFF.

This chain uses TRBV19 with TRBJ2-3; 8 bases map to TRBD1. This CDR3 spans 15 amino acids. Germline V gives CDR1 LNHDA, CDR2 SQIVND (reference sequence). Trimming took 9 bases from V and 7 from J; bases not matched to a gene: 15. The CDR3 protein is CASSLRTGKFNTQYF. In DNA, the CDR3 is TGTGCCAGCAGTCTTAGGACAGGGAAGTTCAATACGCAGTATTTT.

The chain couples TRBV7-2 to TRBJ2-5; the match to TRBD2 covers 8 bases. The CDR3 loop spans 14 amino acids. Trimming took 6 bases from V and 9 from J; bases not matched to a gene: 12. Germline V gene sequence: CDR1 SGHTA, CDR2 FQGNSA. This CDR3 reads CASSATSVPGSQYF. CDR3 nucleotide sequence: TGTGCCAGCAGTGCGACTAGCGTGCCTGGGTCCCAGTACTTC. Complete variable domain (other parts from reference TRBV7-2 and TRBJ2-5): GAGVSQSPSNKVTEKGKDVELRCDPISGHTALYWYRQSLGQGLEFLIYFQGNSAPDKSGLPSDRFSAERTGGSVSTLTIQRTQQEDSAVYLCASSATSVPGSQYFGPGTRLLVL.

This sequence joins TRBV19 and TRBJ2-7; 11 positions match TRBD1. The ends lost 6 bases at V and 0 bases at J; junction bases unmatched: 10. There are 17 residues in the CDR3. CDR1 is LNHDA and CDR2 is SQIVND in the germline V gene (reference sequence). DNA of the CDR3: TGTGCCAGTAGCCGAAACGCGGGGACAGGGGGCTCCTACGAGCAGTACTTC. Protein sequence: CASSRNAGTGGSYEQYF.

This rearrangement joins TRBV7-9 to TRBJ2-1; 8 nucleotides align to TRBD2. CDR3 size: 16 residues. Germline V gene sequence: CDR1 SEHNR, CDR2 FQNEAQ (reference sequence). Losses at the gene ends were 6 bases for V and 7 bases for J; bases not matched to a gene: 14. CDR3 sequence reads: CASREKLGLARNEQFF. The CDR3 DNA follows: TGTGCCAGCAGAGAAAAACTCGGACTAGCTAGGAATGAGCAGTTCTTC.

The J gene is TRBJ1-1, the V gene TRBV7-2; D is uncertain. With 0 bases removed from V and 0 bases from J, the gap between germline ends came to 8 bases. This CDR3 comprises 15 residues. Germline CDR1 and CDR2: SGHTA and FQGNSA. Written as DNA, the CDR3 is TGTGCCAGCAGCTTAGCGCCGGCCATGAACACTGAAGCTTTCTTT. It codes for CASSLAPAMNTEAFF.

In its sample, this clone was seen a few times. The CDR3 nucleotides are TGCGCCAGCAGCTTGTTACAGGGGCCCCGTAACTACACCTTC. Encoded protein: CASSLLQGPRNYTF. The chain couples TRBV5-1 to TRBJ1-2; TRBD1 matches 7 bases. Germline loops: CDR1 SGHRS, CDR2 YFSETQ. V lost 1 base and J lost 10; bases outside the gene matches: 10. The CDR3 runs to 14 residues.

This sequence joins TRBV20-1 and TRBJ1-1, with D uncertain. This CDR3 has 11 amino acids. The germline V gene encodes CDR1 DFQATT and CDR2 SNEGSKA (reference sequence). Trimming left V 1 base short and J 2 bases short, with 2 bases between. The CDR3 here is CSARANTEAFF. The CDR3 DNA reads as TGCAGTGCTAGAGCAAACACTGAAGCTTTCTTT.

This chain joins TRBV7-9 and TRBJ1-5, with D unresolved. This CDR3 has 12 residues. CDR1 and CDR2 (germline): SEHNR, FQNEAQ (reference sequence). Trimming took 3 bases from V and 9 from J, leaving 9 bases between them. The CDR3 protein is CASSFLQGPQHF. DNA of the CDR3: TGTGCCAGCAGCTTCCTCCAAGGGCCCCAGCATTTT.

Comments on this clone: The same CDR3 can be traced to other DNA sequences in this sample. The rearrangement links TRBV7-9 to TRBJ1-3; no reliable D call. Trimming left V 1 base short and J 3 bases short, with 4 bases between. Germline CDR1 is SEHNR and CDR2 is FQNEAQ (reference sequence). The CDR3 runs 13 residues. CDR3 protein: CASSLERGNTIYF. The CDR3 bases are TGTGCCAGCAGCTTAGAGCGTGGAAACACCATATATTTT.

The DNA of the CDR3 is TGTGCCAGCGCAGGGTATCGCGGCTACACCTTC. Its protein is CASAGYRGYTF. The V and J genes are TRBV6-5 and TRBJ1-2, with D perhaps matching TRBD1 (5 bases). Germline CDR1 reads MNHEY; CDR2 reads SVGAGI. The CDR3 extends over 11 amino acids. V was pared by 8 bases and J by 8 bases, with 12 bases between.

V gene TRBV4-1 combines with J gene TRBJ2-7; 10 nucleotides align to TRBD2. V was pared by 4 bases and J by 1 base, with 7 bases of the junction left unmatched. CDR3 length: 16 amino acids. CDR1 is MGHRA and CDR2 is YSYEKL in the germline V gene. CDR3 sequence reads: CASSPSASGGSYEQYV. CDR3 sequence (DNA): TGCGCCAGCAGCCCCTCGGCTAGCGGGGGATCCTACGAGCAGTACGTC.